The 29 T cell receptor beta chains presented below share a single source sample, sequenced in a study of response to subunit inactivated influenza vaccine. Each CDR3 protein gets one entry after TCRdb re-called the RT-PCR reads with MiXCR. The repertoire includes a few hundred thousand distinct CDR3 sequences, roughly 15% of them detected once, and approximately 12% sits in the top ten. Sequencing was performed on PBMCs from blood, taken 11 to 12 days after vaccination. The receptors here all came from a man aged 50 to 59 who received an inactivated influenza vaccine.

This clonotype showed up just a few times. The chain joins TRBV12-3 or TRBV12-4 to TRBJ1-6; TRBD1 agrees at 8 bases. The ends lost 5 bases at V and 6 bases at J; junction bases unmatched: 3. The CDR3 is 14 residues long. CDR3 sequence: CASSTGQVNSPLHF. The CDR3 region has the DNA TGTGCCAGCAGTACGGGACAGGTTAATTCACCCCTCCACTTT.

The chain links TRBV28 to TRBJ1-5, with D possibly matching TRBD1 (5 bases). Trimming took off 6 bases at V and 9 bases at J, with 12 bases between the two ends. The CDR3 is 12 residues long. Per germline, CDR1 MDHEN and CDR2 SYDVKM. CDR3 nucleotides: TGTGCCAGCAGGGGACTGGGCCGGCCCCAGCATTTT. Residues: CASRGLGRPQHF.

This clonotype was seen ten or more times. V and J are TRBV7-8 and TRBJ2-2; D unresolved. The germline V and J ends were trimmed by 4 bases and 0 bases, with 18 bases remaining between them. CDR3 length equals 18 residues. Per germline, CDR1 SGHVS and CDR2 FQNEAQ. The CDR3 coding sequence is TGTGCCAGCAGCTCCGCATTCAGACAAGGGACGAACACCGGGGAGCTGTTTTTT. Protein: CASSSAFRQGTNTGELFF.

In its sample, this clonotype was seen a few times. The gene calls are TRBV4-2 and TRBJ2-5; possibly TRBD2 for D (5 bases). Per germline, CDR1 LGHNA and CDR2 YNFKEQ. There are 17 residues in the CDR3. V gave up 0 bases and J gave up 5 bases, with 19 bases separating them. This CDR3 is CASSQDDWRVPGETQYF. The CDR3, as DNA: TGTGCCAGCAGCCAAGATGATTGGCGGGTCCCCGGGGAGACCCAGTACTTC.

The chain combines TRBV29-1 with TRBJ2-5; no definite D call. Germline-derived CDR1 and CDR2 are SQVTM and ANQGSEA. This CDR3 spans 15 amino acids. Trimming took off 1 base at V and 0 bases at J, with 12 bases between the two ends. The CDR3 DNA is TGCAGCGTTGAAGGGCTCGAGAGCGACCAAGAGACCCAGTACTTC. Translation: CSVEGLESDQETQYF.

This sequence joins TRBV11-1 and TRBJ1-4; D call uncertain. Germline lookup yields CDR1 SGHAT and CDR2 FQDESV (reference sequence). This CDR3 comprises 12 residues. V was clipped by 5 bases and J by 3 bases, with 4 bases between them. The CDR3 DNA reads TGTGCCAGCAGCCGGCCTAATGAAAAACTGTTTTTT. Amino acid sequence: CASSRPNEKLFF.

This rearrangement joins TRBV10-3 to TRBJ2-3; D gene uncertain. The CDR3 runs 13 residues. Germline CDR1 and CDR2: ENHRY and SYGVKD. V gave up 2 bases and J gave up 8 bases, with 11 bases separating them. CDR3 residues: CAISEPSTGTQYF. The CDR3 DNA reads as TGTGCCATCAGTGAGCCAAGCACGGGTACGCAGTATTTT.

The chain joins TRBV5-1 to TRBJ2-7; D perhaps matches TRBD1 (6 bases). Between the trimmed V and J ends, which lost 3 bases and 1 base, there was a span of 11 bases. This CDR3 has 14 residues. Germline values: CDR1 SGHRS, CDR2 YFSETQ. This chain's CDR3 is CASSSVTGSYEQYF. DNA for the CDR3: TGCGCCAGCAGCTCTGTGACAGGTTCCTACGAGCAGTACTTC.

This clonotype was counted between two and nine times. The chain uses TRBV6-1 and TRBJ1-1, with D unresolved. This CDR3 spans 14 amino acids. The V gene lost 0 bases and the J gene lost 5 bases, with 10 bases spanning the gap. CDR1 MNHNS and CDR2 SASEGT come from the germline V gene. The CDR3 DNA sequence: TGTGCCAGCAGTGAAGCGGGGTTGAGAACTGAAGCTTTCTTT. Amino acids: CASSEAGLRTEAFF.

J is TRBJ2-7 and V is TRBV7-2; D not certain. Trimming cost V 4 bases and J 5 bases, with 9 bases left between them. The CDR3 runs to 12 residues. Germline V CDR1 and CDR2: SGHTA, FQGNSA. The CDR3 here is CASSSRVHEQYF. In DNA form, the CDR3 reads TGTGCCAGCAGCTCTCGCGTCCACGAGCAGTACTTC.

In this sample, this clonotype turned up a few times. The chain links TRBV7-9 to TRBJ2-7; 11 bases agree with TRBD1. Per the germline V gene, CDR1 is SEHNR and CDR2 is FQNEAQ (reference sequence). This CDR3 contains 16 residues. V lost 0 bases and J lost 3; bases outside the gene matches: 4. The CDR3 DNA follows: TGTGCCAGCAGCTTAGCAACCGGGACAGGGGGCTACGAGCAGTACTTC. Encoded protein: CASSLATGTGGYEQYF.

The chain couples TRBV12-3 or TRBV12-4 to TRBJ2-1; possibly TRBD2 for D (6 bases). The V and J ends lost 6 bases and 0 bases respectively, with 12 bases between them. The CDR3 runs to 15 residues. DNA of the CDR3: TGTGCCAGCAGGGTAGCGGTTAGCTCCTACAATGAGCAGTTCTTC. It translates to CASRVAVSSYNEQFF.

This clonotype was seen a few times. The chain combines TRBV4-3 with TRBJ2-6; D gene uncertain. The V end was cut by 0 bases, the J end by 0 bases, with 9 bases between. The CDR3 sequence is 17 residues long. Germline values: CDR1 LGHNA, CDR2 YSLEER. Written as DNA, the CDR3 is TGCGCCAGCAGCCAAGACAGTACCGCCTCTGGGGCCAACGTCCTGACTTTC. Its protein product is CASSQDSTASGANVLTF.

This clonotype turned up a few times. The chain carries TRBV5-4 and TRBJ1-2; perhaps TRBD1 as D (5 bases). The CDR3 spans 13 residues. Per the germline V gene, CDR1 is SGHNT and CDR2 is YYREEE (reference sequence). The V end was cut by 0 bases, the J end by 7 bases, with 10 bases between. The CDR3 loop is CASSLEAGLGYTF. The CDR3 coding sequence is TGTGCCAGCAGCTTGGAGGCAGGGCTTGGCTACACCTTC.

This clonotype has just a few counts. V usage is TRBV18 and J usage is TRBJ2-1; D gene unclear. Germline V gene lookup returns CDR1 KGHSH and CDR2 LQKENI. This CDR3 has 13 residues. Trimming took 2 bases from V and 5 from J, leaving 7 bases between them. The CDR3 nucleotides are TGTGCCAGCTCACCAAAAACGAACAATGAGCAGTTCTTC. As protein: CASSPKTNNEQFF.

This clonotype was picked up a small number of times. The J gene is TRBJ2-5, the V gene TRBV25-1; D perhaps matches TRBD2 (6 bases). Trimming cost V 2 bases and J 7 bases, with 14 bases left between them. This CDR3 has 14 residues. Germline-derived CDR1 and CDR2 are MGHDK and SYGVNS. The chain's CDR3 is CASSEGGRGWTQYF. CDR3 nucleotide sequence: TGTGCCAGCAGTGAAGGTGGGCGGGGATGGACCCAGTACTTC.

The table lists this clonotype with many counts. The junction shows a germline mismatch at one end, possibly a read error. The genes are TRBV5-1 and TRBJ2-3; 7 bases line up with TRBD1. Germline lookup yields CDR1 SGHRS and CDR2 YFSETQ. This CDR3 is built from 15 residues. The CDR3 nucleotides are TGTGCCAGCAGTTTGGTAGGGGGCGGCACAGATACGCAGTATTTT. The encoded protein is CASSLVGGGTDTQYF.

This clonotype was picked up many times. The rearrangement uses TRBV29-1 and TRBJ2-3, with D unresolved. The CDR3 spans 15 residues. CDR1 is SQVTM and CDR2 is ANQGSEA in the germline V gene. V lost 2 bases and J lost 0, with 12 bases in between. The CDR3 DNA is TGCAGCGTTGAATCAACTCCTGAAAGCACAGATACGCAGTATTTT. Protein product: CSVESTPESTDTQYF.

The gene calls are TRBV2 and TRBJ2-7, with 8 bases matching TRBD2. The CDR3 covers 13 residues. CDR1 and CDR2 (germline): SNHLY, FYNNEI. Losses at the gene ends were 7 bases for V and 2 bases for J; bases not matched to a gene: 4. CDR3: CASNRGGTYEQYF. The CDR3 DNA reads as TGTGCCAGCAATCGGGGGGGAACCTACGAGCAGTACTTC.

To note about this clonotype: Since a much larger clone is just one base distant, this may be a read error. This sequence joins TRBV10-3 and TRBJ2-2, with D possibly TRBD2 on 6 matching bases. The CDR3 is 16 residues long. Trimming removed 3 bases at V and 5 bases at J, with 16 bases between. CDR1 is ENHRY and CDR2 is SYGVKD in the germline V gene. CDR3 protein: CAISDLTRNATGELFF. As DNA, the CDR3 is TGTGCCATCAGTGATCTGACTAGGAACGCTACCGGGGAGCTGTTTTTT.

This clonotype has a handful of counts. The chain links TRBV28 to TRBJ2-1; 8 bases are shared with TRBD2. Germline V gene lookup returns CDR1 MDHEN and CDR2 SYDVKM. The CDR3 totals 19 residues. Trimming at V came to 1 base and at J to 8 bases, leaving 19 bases not matched to a gene. CDR3 in amino acids: CASSLSIAGSGTGGHEQFF. Written as DNA, the CDR3 is TGTGCCAGCAGTTTATCGATAGCGGGGTCGGGGACGGGAGGGCATGAGCAGTTCTTC.

The CDR3 DNA sequence: TGTGCCAGCAGCTTAGGACTAGGACGCACAGATACGCAGTATTTT. Translation: CASSLGLGRTDTQYF. This chain joins TRBV7-2 and TRBJ2-3, with TRBD2 as a possible D gene (6 bases). Trimming removed 1 base from V and 1 base from J, with 9 bases in between. Germline V gene data show CDR1 as SGHTA and CDR2 as FQGNSA. CDR3 length: 15 amino acids.

CDR3 loop: CASSQDRLGKLFF. The CDR3 bases are TGCGCCAGCAGCCAAGATCGGTTGGGAAAACTGTTTTTT. This chain joins TRBV4-3 and TRBJ1-4; D remains unclear. CDR1 is LGHNA, CDR2 YSLEER, per germline. The V gene lost 0 bases and the J gene lost 10 bases, with 9 bases spanning the gap. The CDR3 has 13 amino acids.

In DNA, the CDR3 is TGTGCCAGCAGCTTTGGGGCGCGCGCGGGCACAGATACGCAGTATTTT. Translation: CASSFGARAGTDTQYF. This chain uses TRBV7-2 with TRBJ2-3; D perhaps matches TRBD1 (5 bases). V was trimmed by 3 bases and J by 1 base, leaving 14 bases between them. The germline gives CDR1 SGHTA, CDR2 FQGNSA. The CDR3 runs 16 residues.

This chain uses TRBV6-5 with TRBJ2-7; the D is unclear. The CDR3 sequence is 15 residues long. CDR1 is MNHEY, CDR2 SVGAGI, per germline. Trimming shortened V by 0 bases and J by 6 bases, and 15 bases separated the two germline ends. CDR3 bases: TGTGCCAGCAGTTACTCGGGCGGCCCACTCAGCGAGCAGTACTTC. This codes for CASSYSGGPLSEQYF.

This clonotype was observed a few times. CDR3 sequence reads: CASTTRDGQPQHF. The CDR3 nucleotides are TGTGCCAGCACAACCCGAGACGGTCAGCCCCAGCATTTT. This rearrangement joins TRBV6-2 or TRBV6-3 to TRBJ1-5; no clear D gene. The V gene's germline CDR1 is MNHEY and CDR2 SVGEGT. The CDR3 consists of 13 residues. V was cut by 7 bases and J by 6 bases, with 13 bases left in between.

The sample holds a few counts of this clonotype. The chain is built from TRBV29-1 and TRBJ2-1, with a tentative D call TRBD1 (5 bases). The V gene lost 3 bases and the J gene lost 6 bases, with 15 bases spanning the gap. Germline lookup yields CDR1 SQVTM and CDR2 ANQGSEA. The CDR3 is 14 amino acids. The CDR3 region is CSVEGLGAGNEQFF. The CDR3 coding sequence is TGCAGCGTTGAGGGATTAGGGGCCGGCAATGAGCAGTTCTTC.

This clonotype was counted only a few times. V usage is TRBV4-1 and J usage is TRBJ2-3; 7 bases are shared with TRBD2. Trimming removed 2 bases from V and 6 bases from J; junction bases left unmatched: 17. CDR3 length: 18 amino acids. Germline-derived CDR1 and CDR2 are MGHRA and YSYEKL. CDR3 nucleotide sequence: TGCGCCAGCAGCCAATCCCCGGGACTACGGAGTTGGTCGGATACGCAGTATTTT. It codes for CASSQSPGLRSWSDTQYF.

This clonotype was seen repeatedly, ten times or more. The V gene is TRBV5-1, the J gene TRBJ2-1, with 14 positions matching TRBD2. The V gene end was trimmed by 0 bases and the J gene end by 9 bases; junction bases not matched to a gene: 2. This CDR3 spans 15 amino acids. Germline V gene sequence: CDR1 SGHRS, CDR2 YFSETQ. CDR3: CASSLGLAGGSEQFF. The CDR3 DNA sequence: TGCGCCAGCAGCTTGGGACTAGCGGGAGGGAGTGAGCAGTTCTTC.